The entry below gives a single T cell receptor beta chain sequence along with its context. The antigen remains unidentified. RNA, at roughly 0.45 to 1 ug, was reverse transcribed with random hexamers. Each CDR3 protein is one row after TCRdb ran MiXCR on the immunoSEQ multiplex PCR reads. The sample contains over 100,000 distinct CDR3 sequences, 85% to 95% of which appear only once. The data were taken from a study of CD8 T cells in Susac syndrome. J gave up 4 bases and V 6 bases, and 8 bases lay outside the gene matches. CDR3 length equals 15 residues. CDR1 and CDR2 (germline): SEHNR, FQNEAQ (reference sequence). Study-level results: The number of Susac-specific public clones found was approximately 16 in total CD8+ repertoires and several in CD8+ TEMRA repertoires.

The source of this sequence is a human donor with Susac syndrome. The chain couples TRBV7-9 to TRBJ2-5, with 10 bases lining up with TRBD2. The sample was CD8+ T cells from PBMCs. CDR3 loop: CASSYSPSGGETQYF. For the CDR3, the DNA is TGTGCCAGCAGTTATTCCCCTAGCGGGGGAGAGACCCAGTACTTC.